The 16 T cell receptor beta chains in this list originate from one sample, sequenced in a study of blood T cell repertoires in COVID-19. TCRdb keeps only in-frame clones here, not all; method: immunoSEQ multiplex PCR. Of fewer than 35,000 clones listed, almost 85% are singletons. Sequencing used peripheral blood. These TCRs come from a man in his sixties with active COVID-19.

The genes are TRBV5-1 and TRBJ2-5; perhaps TRBD2 as D (6 bases). Germline V gene lookup returns CDR1 SGHRS and CDR2 YFSETQ. Trimming removed 2 bases at V and 3 bases at J, with 8 bases between. The CDR3 totals 13 residues. CDR3 coding DNA: TGCGCCAGCAGCTTCGGGGGTGAAGAGACCCAGTACTTC. It specifies CASSFGGEETQYF.

This chain connects TRBV2 to TRBJ2-2, with 7 bases identical to TRBD1. Germline CDR1 SNHLY, CDR2 FYNNEI. CDR3 length: 15 residues. Trimming removed 4 bases from V and 5 bases from J; junction bases left unmatched: 7. The CDR3 sequence is CASSAETGETGELFF. CDR3 bases: TGTGCCAGCAGTGCGGAAACAGGGGAAACCGGGGAGCTGTTTTTT.

V gene TRBV7-3 combines with J gene TRBJ2-1; 12 bases align to TRBD2. J was trimmed by 6 bases and V by 5 bases; bases with no gene match: 5. The CDR3 extends over 15 amino acids. Germline values: CDR1 SGHTA, CDR2 FQGTGA. As DNA, the CDR3 is TGTGCCAGCAGCCATCGACTAGCGGGAGTCAATGAGCAGTTCTTC. The encoded protein is CASSHRLAGVNEQFF.

V and J are TRBV6-5 and TRBJ2-1; 12 nucleotides line up with TRBD2. The CDR3 is 15 residues long. From germline, CDR1 is MNHEY and CDR2 SVGAGI. With V trimmed by 7 bases and J by 4 bases, 5 bases remained unmatched. CDR3 DNA sequence: TGTGCCAGCAAACGGACTAGCGGGACTTACAATGAGCAGTTCTTC. The encoded protein is CASKRTSGTYNEQFF.

The V call is TRBV14, the J call TRBJ1-1; TRBD1 matches 8 bases. Germline lookup yields CDR1 SGHDN and CDR2 FVKESK. Losses at the gene ends were 4 bases for V and 5 bases for J; bases not matched to a gene: 3. CDR3 size: 13 residues. The CDR3 here is CASSRQGITEAFF. The CDR3 DNA sequence: TGTGCCAGCAGCCGACAGGGGATAACTGAAGCTTTCTTT.

The chain joins TRBV24-1 to TRBJ2-7, with 12 positions matching TRBD1. CDR1 and CDR2 from the germline V gene are KGHDR and SFDVKD. The CDR3 length is 13 residues. Trimming at V came to 9 bases and at J to 3 bases, leaving 2 bases not matched to a gene. CDR3 protein: CATGTGGGYEQYF. The CDR3 region has the DNA TGTGCCACCGGGACAGGGGGCGGCTACGAGCAGTACTTC.

The chain is built from TRBV18 and TRBJ2-2; 8 nucleotides agree with TRBD2. With V trimmed by 3 bases and J by 5 bases, 8 bases remained unmatched. The CDR3 has 16 residues. CDR1 is KGHSH, CDR2 LQKENI, per germline. The CDR3 spells CASSPLSGSRTGELFF. The DNA for the CDR3 is TGTGCCAGCTCACCTTTAAGCGGGAGTAGAACCGGGGAGCTGTTTTTT.

The chain joins TRBV7-8 to TRBJ2-7; the match to TRBD2 covers 12 bases. Germline values: CDR1 SGHVS, CDR2 FQNEAQ. CDR3 length: 16 amino acids. Germline trimming cut 2 bases from V and 1 base from J; bases unmatched to any gene: 3. CDR3 coding DNA: TGTGCCAGCAGCTTAAGGCTAGCGGGAGGGTCCTACGAGCAGTACTTC. Translation: CASSLRLAGGSYEQYF.

The chain is built from TRBV11-2 and TRBJ2-1, with D possibly TRBD2 on 5 matching bases. Per germline, CDR1 SGHAT and CDR2 FQNNGV. The CDR3 runs to 13 residues. V lost 7 bases, J lost 9 bases, and 16 bases lay in between. The CDR3 reads CASKRTELGEQFF. DNA of the CDR3: TGTGCCAGCAAGCGGACCGAACTGGGTGAGCAGTTCTTC.

This chain links TRBV7-2 with TRBJ2-7; 11 bases align to TRBD2. CDR1 SGHTA and CDR2 FQGNSA come from the germline V gene. The CDR3 covers 17 residues. The ends lost 3 bases at V and 2 bases at J; junction bases unmatched: 9. The CDR3 loop reads CASSFRTSGFTPYEQYF. In DNA form, the CDR3 reads TGTGCCAGCAGCTTCCGGACTAGCGGGTTCACTCCCTACGAGCAGTACTTC.

V gene TRBV5-1 combines with J gene TRBJ1-1; D unresolved. V was pared by 0 bases and J by 0 bases, with 12 bases between. CDR3 size: 16 residues. CDR1 and CDR2 (germline): SGHRS, YFSETQ. The CDR3 DNA is TGCGCCAGCAGCTTGGTGGGTCTAGCGATGAACACTGAAGCTTTCTTT. Translating gives CASSLVGLAMNTEAFF.

CDR3: CASSETGTDTQYF. The CDR3 DNA sequence: TGTGCCAGCAGCGAAACAGGGACAGATACGCAGTATTTT. This chain connects TRBV25-1 to TRBJ2-3; D is possibly TRBD1 (6 bases). V lost 6 bases to trimming and J lost 3 bases, with 10 bases between them. This CDR3 contains 13 residues. Germline V gives CDR1 MGHDK, CDR2 SYGVNS.

This clone was counted between two and nine times. V usage is TRBV11-2 and J usage is TRBJ1-2; 7 nucleotides line up with TRBD1. There are 13 residues in the CDR3. Germline lookup yields CDR1 SGHAT and CDR2 FQNNGV. V dropped 5 bases and J dropped 8; count of bases not matched to a gene: 8. The CDR3 is CASSPETGRGYTF. The CDR3, as DNA: TGTGCCAGCAGCCCCGAGACAGGGCGCGGCTACACCTTC. The full variable domain, completed using reference TRBV11-2 and TRBJ1-2, is EAGVAQSPRYKIIEKRQSVAFWCNPISGHATLYWYQQILGQGPKLLIQFQNNGVVDDSQLPKDRFSAERLKGVDSTLKIQPAKLEDSAVYLCASSPETGRGYTFGSGTRLTVV.

This chain links TRBV7-8 with TRBJ2-3, with D possibly matching TRBD1 (6 bases). Trimming cost V 3 bases and J 1 base, with 14 bases left between them. This CDR3 has 16 amino acids. Germline V gene data show CDR1 as SGHVS and CDR2 as FQNEAQ. The CDR3 protein is CASSFTGPRGTDTQYF. For the CDR3, the DNA is TGTGCCAGCAGCTTTACAGGGCCTAGGGGCACAGATACGCAGTATTTT. The full variable domain, completed using reference TRBV7-8 and TRBJ2-3, is GAGVSQSPRYKVAKRGQDVALRCDPISGHVSLFWYQQALGQGPEFLTYFQNEAQLDKSGLPSDRFFAERPEGSVSTLKIQRTQQEDSAVYLCASSFTGPRGTDTQYFGPGTRLTVL.

V and J are TRBV7-9 and TRBJ2-1, with TRBD2 matching 14 bases. J gave up 5 bases and V 0 bases, and 3 bases lay outside the gene matches. Germline CDR1 SEHNR, CDR2 FQNEAQ (reference sequence). The CDR3 has 17 residues. The DNA of the CDR3 is TGTGCCAGCAGCTTAGCCTGGGGACTAGCGGGAGACAATGAGCAGTTCTTC. Amino acid sequence: CASSLAWGLAGDNEQFF. The full variable domain, completed using reference TRBV7-9 and TRBJ2-1, is DTGVSQNPRHKITKRGQNVTFRCDPISEHNRLYWYRQTLGQGPEFLTYFQNEAQLEKSRLLSDRFSAERPKGSFSTLEIQRTEQGDSAMYLCASSLAWGLAGDNEQFFGPGTRLTVL.

This chain uses TRBV28 with TRBJ1-6; no definite D call. The CDR3 has 14 amino acids. V was shortened by 6 bases and J by 7 bases, with 13 bases between the two germline ends. In germline, CDR1 is MDHEN, CDR2 SYDVKM. The CDR3 nucleotides read TGTGCCAGCAGACCGGGAGGACCGAATTCACCCCTCCACTTT. As protein: CASRPGGPNSPLHF.